A single sample is the source of the 17 T cell receptor beta chains below, sequenced in a study of blood T cell repertoires in COVID-19. Profiling relied on immunoSEQ multiplex PCR, and the TCRdb table lists in-frame clones only, not all of them. The sample records about 260,000 clones, less than 90% being singletons. Sequenced sample: peripheral blood. The receptors here all came from a man in his sixties who had recovered from COVID-19.

The chain is built from TRBV15 and TRBJ2-7, with 8 bases fitting TRBD1. Germline V gene sequence: CDR1 LNHNV, CDR2 YYDKDF (reference sequence). This CDR3 contains 16 residues. Trimming removed 4 bases from V and 7 bases from J; junction bases left unmatched: 15. The CDR3 bases are TGTGCCACCAGCATCGGCAGGGGGCTGCCGGGGGTTGAGCAGTACTTC. This translates into CATSIGRGLPGVEQYF.

The rearrangement uses TRBV5-1 and TRBJ2-7, with TRBD2 matching over 7 bases. Trimming at V came to 1 base and at J to 2 bases, leaving 6 bases not matched to a gene. The germline CDR1 and CDR2 sequences are SGHRS and YFSETQ. The CDR3 totals 15 residues. CDR3 coding DNA: TGCGCCAGCAGCTTGAGGCAGGGAGGGGCCTACGAGCAGTACTTC. It yields the protein CASSLRQGGAYEQYF.

The V and J genes are TRBV5-6 and TRBJ1-6; 8 positions match TRBD1. The germline CDR1 and CDR2 sequences are SGHDT and YYEEEE. The CDR3 is 15 residues long. With V trimmed by 3 bases and J by 7 bases, 6 bases remained unmatched. Here the CDR3 reads CASSWGQVGNSPLHF. The CDR3 DNA reads TGTGCCAGCAGCTGGGGACAGGTGGGGAATTCACCCCTCCACTTT. Combining the CDR3 with reference TRBV5-6 and TRBJ1-6 gives the whole variable domain DAGVTQSPTHLIKTRGQQVTLRCSPKSGHDTVSWYQQALGQGPQFIFQYYEEEERQRGNFPDRFSGHQFPNYSSELNVNALLLGDSALYLCASSWGQVGNSPLHFGNGTRLTVT.

The chain uses TRBV7-2 and TRBJ2-5; TRBD2 agrees at 9 bases. This CDR3 has 17 amino acids. Trimming cost V 0 bases and J 5 bases; bases outside gene matches: 10. Germline V gene lookup returns CDR1 SGHTA and CDR2 FQGNSA. The CDR3 here is CASSLAAWGAGGETQYF. CDR3 coding DNA: TGTGCCAGCAGCTTAGCGGCGTGGGGCGCGGGGGGGGAGACCCAGTACTTC.

The CDR3, as DNA: TGTGCCAGTAGTATCCCCGAGAGCTCCTATAATTCACCCCTCCACTTT. Its translation: CASSIPESSYNSPLHF. The chain employs TRBV19 and TRBJ1-6; D is undetermined. Looked up from germline, CDR1 is LNHDA and CDR2 is SQIVND (reference sequence). Trimming shortened V by 3 bases and J by 0 bases, and 9 bases separated the two germline ends. This CDR3 comprises 16 residues.

Note on this clone: Other DNA sequences in this sample translate to the same CDR3. The J gene is TRBJ2-1, the V gene TRBV5-4; 13 positions agree with TRBD2. In germline, CDR1 is SGHNT, CDR2 YYREEE (reference sequence). The CDR3 contains 15 residues. With V trimmed by 4 bases and J by 7 bases, 5 bases remained unmatched. In nucleotides, the CDR3 is TGTGCCAGCAGCCTACTAGCGGGGGGGCCAAATGAGCAGTTCTTC. Its protein is CASSLLAGGPNEQFF. Drawing the rest from reference TRBV5-4 and TRBJ2-1, the complete variable domain is ETGVTQSPTHLIKTRGQQVTLRCSSQSGHNTVSWYQQALGQGPQFIFQYYREEENGRGNFPPRFSGLQFPNYSSELNVNALELDDSALYLCASSLLAGGPNEQFFGPGTRLTVL.

The rearrangement joins TRBV2 to TRBJ1-5; a possible D gene is TRBD1 (5 bases). The CDR3 totals 18 residues. The V end was cut by 0 bases, the J end by 5 bases, with 20 bases between. CDR1 and CDR2 from the germline V gene are SNHLY and FYNNEI. The DNA of the CDR3 is TGTGCCAGCAGTGAAGCGCTTTGGCAGGGAAGATTTTATCAGCCCCAGCATTTT. It codes for CASSEALWQGRFYQPQHF. Full variable domain (rest looked up from reference TRBV2 and TRBJ1-5): EPEVTQTPSHQVTQMGQEVILRCVPISNHLYFYWYRQILGQKVEFLVSFYNNEISEKSEIFDDQFSVERPDGSNFTLKIRSTKLEDSAMYFCASSEALWQGRFYQPQHFGDGTRLSIL.

The chain combines TRBV19 with TRBJ2-3, with 8 bases that match TRBD2. CDR3 length equals 17 residues. The V gene's germline CDR1 is LNHDA and CDR2 SQIVND (reference sequence). Trimming at V came to 1 base and at J to 0 bases, leaving 6 bases not matched to a gene. The CDR3 is CASSIVGSGASTDTQYF. CDR3 in DNA: TGTGCCAGTAGTATAGTAGGTAGCGGGGCTAGCACAGATACGCAGTATTTT.

The V and J genes are TRBV7-9 and TRBJ1-2; 7 positions match TRBD1. The germline V gene encodes CDR1 SEHNR and CDR2 FQNEAQ (reference sequence). This CDR3 is 15 amino acids long. Unmatched junction bases numbered 2, after V lost 1 base and J lost 0 bases. CDR3 bases: TGTGCCAGCAGCTTAGGAGGACAGGCTAACTATGGCTACACCTTC. Its translation: CASSLGGQANYGYTF. Drawing the rest from reference TRBV7-9 and TRBJ1-2, the complete variable domain is DTGVSQNPRHKITKRGQNVTFRCDPISEHNRLYWYRQTLGQGPEFLTYFQNEAQLEKSRLLSDRFSAERPKGSFSTLEIQRTEQGDSAMYLCASSLGGQANYGYTFGSGTRLTVV.

There are a few counts of this clone. The V and J genes are TRBV4-1 and TRBJ2-6; 10 bases line up with TRBD1. This CDR3 has 19 amino acids. The V and J ends lost 1 base and 2 bases, in that order; junction bases with no gene match: 8. Looked up from germline, CDR1 is MGHRA and CDR2 is YSYEKL. CDR3 region: CASSQAGTGVVAGANVLTF. The CDR3 DNA reads TGCGCCAGCAGCCAAGCCGGGACAGGGGTTGTGGCTGGGGCCAACGTCCTGACTTTC.

This clone was seen a single time. This chain links TRBV27 with TRBJ1-5; D is undetermined. Trimming shortened V by 5 bases and J by 6 bases, and 11 bases separated the two germline ends. The CDR3 totals 13 residues. The germline CDR1 and CDR2 sequences are MNHEY and SMNVEV (reference sequence). The CDR3 here is CASSPQALQPQHF. CDR3 in DNA: TGTGCCAGCAGTCCCCAAGCTCTTCAGCCCCAGCATTTT.

This clone was seen only once. The V call is TRBV5-4, the J call TRBJ2-7; TRBD1 matches 7 bases. The CDR3 is 14 amino acids. Trimming took 3 bases from V and 2 from J; bases not matched to a gene: 5. Germline lookup yields CDR1 SGHNT and CDR2 YYREEE (reference sequence). CDR3 region: CASSYRDRAYEQYF. The CDR3 nucleotides are TGTGCCAGCAGCTACCGGGACAGAGCCTACGAGCAGTACTTC.

This clone was observed once. The chain uses TRBV7-2 and TRBJ2-7; D is unclear. The CDR3 runs 16 residues. The germline V gene has CDR1 SGHTA and CDR2 FQGNSA. V dropped 2 bases and J dropped 4 bases, with 18 bases sitting between them. The DNA for the CDR3 is TGTGCCAGCAGCTTACCCCCATCGTGGGTACAGTACGAGCAGTACTTC. Translating it yields CASSLPPSWVQYEQYF.

The chain combines TRBV5-1 with TRBJ1-2; a possible D gene is TRBD1 (6 bases). Germline CDR1 is SGHRS and CDR2 is YFSETQ. V was cut by 0 bases and J by 7 bases, with 13 bases left in between. The CDR3 covers 14 residues. The CDR3 sequence is CASSLAYQGSGYTF. The CDR3 nucleotides are TGCGCCAGCAGCTTGGCCTACCAGGGGAGTGGCTACACCTTC.

This clone was seen a few times. CDR3 region: CASIRGEKLFF. The CDR3 DNA reads TGTGCCAGCATCCGGGGTGAAAAACTGTTTTTT. The chain employs TRBV7-9 and TRBJ1-4, with D unclear. V lost 7 bases to trimming and J lost 7 bases, with 7 bases between them. The CDR3 is 11 residues long. CDR1 and CDR2 (germline): SEHNR, FQNEAQ (reference sequence). Full variable domain (rest looked up from reference TRBV7-9 and TRBJ1-4): DTGVSQNPRHKITKRGQNVTFRCDPISEHNRLYWYRQTLGQGPEFLTYFQNEAQLEKSRLLSDRFSAERPKGSFSTLEIQRTEQGDSAMYLCASIRGEKLFFGSGTQLSVL.

This rearrangement joins TRBV9 to TRBJ1-1, with D hard to call. The CDR3 runs to 15 residues. CDR1 and CDR2 from the germline V gene are SGDLS and YYNGEE. Trimming stripped 0 bases from V and 1 base from J, with 10 bases between. The CDR3 DNA is TGTGCCAGCAGCGTAGATCTGTATCCGAACACTGAAGCTTTCTTT. It yields the protein CASSVDLYPNTEAFF.

This chain uses TRBV30 with TRBJ2-3; a weak D match, TRBD1 (6 bases). The V gene lost 4 bases and the J gene lost 1 base, with 6 bases spanning the gap. CDR1 and CDR2 (germline): GTSNPN, SVGIG (reference sequence). The CDR3 length is 12 residues. The CDR3 DNA is TGTGCCTGGAACAGGGGCACAGATACGCAGTATTTT. Translating gives CAWNRGTDTQYF.